The source of this TCR beta chain is a study of cytomegalovirus exposure and HLA in healthy donors. Study background: One earlier analysis, a look at 180 million or so T cells, found around 110 million unique TCR beta sequences. Study-level results: The majority of TCR sequences were rare, yet some public TCRs appeared in many donors. Researchers catalogued around 150 TCR beta chains as cytomegalovirus-associated. An analysis done earlier found most TCR beta V segments productive about 90% or about 30% of the time.

The CDR3 consists of 13 residues. Germline V gene lookup returns CDR1 MNHNY and CDR2 SVGAGI (reference sequence). The J segment lost 5 bases and the V segment lost 4 bases, leaving 1 base of the junction unmatched. About this clone: No antigen is known for it.

Both 60 Vbeta primers and 13 Jbeta primers went into the PCR. The table came from immunoSEQ multiplex PCR; TCRdb's copy has only in-frame clones and leaves some out. The table includes over 95,000 clones, 77% detected once. This clonotype was obtained from a man aged 35-49 years in good health and CMV-seropositive. The chain carries TRBV6-6 and TRBJ2-2; TRBD2 aligns across 7 bases. Specimen: PBMCs. In DNA form, the CDR3 reads TGTGCCAGCAGTTCCGGGAGGACCGGGGAGCTGTTTTTT. This gives the protein CASSSGRTGELFF.